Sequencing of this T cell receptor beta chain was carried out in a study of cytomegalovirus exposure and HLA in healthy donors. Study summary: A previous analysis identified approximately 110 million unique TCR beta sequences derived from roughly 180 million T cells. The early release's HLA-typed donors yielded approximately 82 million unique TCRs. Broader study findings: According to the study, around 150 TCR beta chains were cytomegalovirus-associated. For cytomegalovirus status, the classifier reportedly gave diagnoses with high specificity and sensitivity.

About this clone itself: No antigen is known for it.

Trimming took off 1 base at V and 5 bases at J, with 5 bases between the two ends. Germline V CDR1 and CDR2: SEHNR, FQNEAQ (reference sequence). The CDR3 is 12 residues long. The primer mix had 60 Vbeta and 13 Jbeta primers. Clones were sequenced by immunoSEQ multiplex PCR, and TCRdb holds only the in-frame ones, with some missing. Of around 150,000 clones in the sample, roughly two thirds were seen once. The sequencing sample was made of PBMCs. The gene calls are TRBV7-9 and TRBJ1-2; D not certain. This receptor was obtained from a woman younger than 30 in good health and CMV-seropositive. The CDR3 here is CASSLETYGYTF. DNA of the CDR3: TGTGCCAGCAGCTTAGAGACTTATGGCTACACCTTC.